Presented here are 22 T cell receptor beta chains from one specimen sequenced in a study of tumor-infiltrating lymphocytes in primary liver carcinoma. Out of unsorted whole blood came the blood RNA, and germline DNA was extracted as well. TCR beta cDNA was reverse-transcribed from roughly 520 ng of total RNA. The reaction used a constant-region primer and ProtoScript II reverse transcriptase. Employing slightly modified ARM-PCR, three nested multiplex PCR rounds were run, and these gave rise to the TCR beta libraries. Running 9 to 10 cycles apiece, the first two PCR rounds relied on TRBV1-TRBV30 forward primers together with a C-beta reverse primer. TCRdb recomputed calls from the multiplex PCR reads with MiXCR, one row per CDR3 protein. The table records 330,000 or so distinct CDR3 sequences, 65% of them present only once. Sequenced input: peripheral blood. The receptors come from a man aged 40-55 years with primary liver carcinoma and hepatitis B virus infection.

This clonotype has a handful of counts. DNA for the CDR3: TGTGCCAGCAGTCCCCGACAGCAGTACGAGCAGTACTTC. Protein: CASSPRQQYEQYF. The V call is TRBV28, the J call TRBJ2-7; D might be TRBD1 (5 bases). The V gene's germline CDR1 is MDHEN and CDR2 SYDVKM. The CDR3 covers 13 residues. Trimming removed 5 bases from V and 4 bases from J, with 12 bases in between.

In regard to this clonotype: A read error may explain this, as a much larger clone is one base away. The chain couples TRBV29-1 to TRBJ1-2; no firm D call. V lost 5 bases, J lost 0 bases, and 7 bases lay in between. Germline V lookup: CDR1 SQVTM, CDR2 ANQGSEA. The CDR3 has 12 residues. The CDR3 sequence: CSVKQANYGYTF. The CDR3 DNA is TGCAGCGTTAAGCAGGCTAACTATGGCTACACCTTC.

Worth noting for this clonotype: At one end, the junction sequence differs from germline, possibly due to a read error. The chain couples TRBV11-2 to TRBJ2-7; D ambiguous. The CDR3 contains 12 residues. The germline V gene has CDR1 SGHAT and CDR2 FQNNGV. The CDR3 protein is CASGFWANEQYF. As DNA, the CDR3 is TGTGCCAGCGGCTTTTGGGCTAACGAGCAGTACTTC.

As for this clonotype: A much larger clone differs from this one at a single base, so this may be a read error. This chain joins TRBV29-1 and TRBJ1-3; no definite D call. The V gene's germline CDR1 is SQVTM and CDR2 ANQGSEA. The CDR3 is 15 residues long. V shed 6 bases and J shed 2 bases, with 17 bases lying between them. CDR3 protein: CSVRPAEGTGNTIYF. In DNA form, the CDR3 reads TGCAGCGTCCGCCCGGCGGAAGGTACTGGAAACACCATATATTTT.

To note about this clonotype: This could be a read error, since a much larger clone is one nucleotide away. The gene calls are TRBV4-2 and TRBJ1-5; D is unresolved. Per the germline V gene, CDR1 is LGHNA and CDR2 is YNFKEQ. The CDR3 is made up of 15 amino acids. CDR3 sequence reads: CSSSQDDGVNQPQHF. CDR3 nucleotide sequence: TGTTCCAGCAGCCAAGATGATGGTGTCAATCAGCCCCAGCATTTT.

The chain combines TRBV5-1 with TRBJ2-7; TRBD1 matches at 11 bases. The germline gives CDR1 SGHRS, CDR2 YFSETQ. The junction had 9 bases not matched to a gene; V was cut back by 3 bases and J by 7 bases. The CDR3 spans 15 residues. The CDR3 DNA is TGCGCCAGCAGCTCACCGGGACAGGGGGTTCTTGAGCAGTACTTC. This sequence encodes CASSSPGQGVLEQYF.

For this clonotype: A much larger clone lies one base from this, so it may be a read error. The gene calls are TRBV4-1 and TRBJ2-2; D remains ambiguous. This CDR3 region has 15 residues. CDR1 MGHRA and CDR2 YSYEKL come from the germline V gene. V was cut by 0 bases and J by 6 bases, with 11 bases left in between. CDR3 amino acids: CASSQDFRFSGELFF. The CDR3 coding sequence is TGCGCCAGCAGCCAAGATTTCCGGTTCTCCGGGGAGCTGTTTTTT.

About this clonotype: The junction shows a germline mismatch at one end, possibly a read error. This chain joins TRBV11-2 and TRBJ1-2; D perhaps matches TRBD1 (5 bases). The CDR3 covers 14 residues. From germline, CDR1 is SGHAT and CDR2 FQNNGV. In DNA, the CDR3 is TGTGCCAGCAACTTAGGTCGGGGGGGCTATGGCTACACCTTC. This gives the protein CASNLGRGGYGYTF.

As concerns this clonotype: This clone may be a read error of a much larger clone one base away. The chain joins TRBV7-8 to TRBJ2-6, with 8 bases that match TRBD2. From germline, CDR1 is SGHVS and CDR2 FQNEAQ. The CDR3 extends over 15 amino acids. CDR3 nucleotides: TGTGCCAACAGCCCCGGGAGGGCTGGGGCCAACGTCCTGACTTTC. It specifies CANSPGRAGANVLTF. The variable domain in full, with the rest retrieved from reference TRBV7-8 and TRBJ2-6, is GAGVSQSPRYKVAKRGQDVALRCDPISGHVSLFWYQQALGQGPEFLTYFQNEAQLDKSGLPSDRFFAERPEGSVSTLKIQRTQQEDSAVYLCANSPGRAGANVLTFGAGSRLTVL.

Concerning this clonotype itself: One end of the junction is discordant with germline, which a read error may explain. The chain couples TRBV6-5 to TRBJ2-1; 10 nucleotides match TRBD1. From germline, CDR1 is MNHEY and CDR2 SVGAGI. CDR3 length: 13 amino acids. The DNA for the CDR3 is TGTGCCACAGGACAGGGGGTCTACAATGAGCACTTATTC. Translation gives CATGQGVYNEHLF.

Comments on this clonotype: The conserved closing phenylalanine or tryptophan is absent in this CDR3, likely reflecting a read error. The chain carries TRBV29-1 and TRBJ2-5; D is unclear. This CDR3 region has 14 residues. From germline, CDR1 is SQVTM and CDR2 ANQGSEA. Deletions cut 3 bases from V and 4 bases from J, with 15 bases between. The CDR3 sequence is CSVDITGLRETQYS. CDR3 in DNA: TGCAGCGTTGACATTACCGGGCTTCGAGAGACCCAGTACTCC.

On this clonotype itself: Sequence at one end of the junction differs from germline and may be a read error. The chain uses TRBV11-2 and TRBJ2-3, with D possibly being TRBD2 (6 bases). CDR3 size: 15 residues. Looked up from germline, CDR1 is SGHAT and CDR2 is FQNNGV. The CDR3 DNA reads TGCGCCAGCAGCTACCAAGCGGGTTTCAAAGATACGCAGTATTTT. It codes for CASSYQAGFKDTQYF. Variable domain in full (rest from reference TRBV11-2 and TRBJ2-3): EAGVAQSPRYKIIEKRQSVAFWCNPISGHATLYWYQQILGQGPKLLIQFQNNGVVDDSQLPKDRFSAERLKGVDSTLKIQPAKLEDSAVYLCASSYQAGFKDTQYFGPGTRLTVL.

The rearrangement joins TRBV4-3 to TRBJ2-2; a weak D match, TRBD1 (6 bases). In germline, CDR1 is LGHNA, CDR2 YSLEER. This CDR3 has 16 amino acids. The V end was cut by 4 bases, the J end by 6 bases, with 18 bases between. Written as DNA, the CDR3 is TGCGCCAGCAGCCGGGTCCCGTGGCAGGGGTCCGGGGAGCTGTTTTTT. Protein product: CASSRVPWQGSGELFF.

The chain has TRBV5-1 and TRBJ2-4; D might be TRBD1 (7 bases). Germline CDR1 and CDR2: SGHRS and YFSETQ. Trimming removed 4 bases at V and 8 bases at J, with 16 bases between. CDR3 size: 14 residues. CDR3: CASSQGGPLDIQYF. Here the CDR3 DNA reads TGCGCCAGCAGCCAGGGGGGCCCGCTAGACATTCAGTACTTC. Using reference TRBV5-1 and TRBJ2-4 for the parts outside the CDR3, the full variable domain is KAGVTQTPRYLIKTRGQQVTLSCSPISGHRSVSWYQQTPGQGLQFLFEYFSETQRNKGNFPGRFSGRQFSNSRSEMNVSTLELGDSALYLCASSQGGPLDIQYFGAGTRLSVL.

On this clonotype: A much larger clone differs by one base, so this may be a read error. The chain has TRBV6-2 or TRBV6-3 and TRBJ2-7; 13 bases align to TRBD2. J was trimmed by 8 bases and V by 7 bases; bases with no gene match: 14. The CDR3 length is 16 residues. Germline V lookup: CDR1 MNHEY, CDR2 SVGEGT. The CDR3 reads CASNTATSGRRGQQYF. The CDR3 bases are TGTGCCAGCAATACCGCGACTAGCGGGAGGAGAGGGCAGCAGTACTTC.

As regards this clonotype: This may arise from a read error, as a much more abundant clone is one base away. The chain uses TRBV4-3 and TRBJ2-1; 10 nucleotides match TRBD2. This CDR3 comprises 16 residues. Germline lookup yields CDR1 LGHNA and CDR2 YSLEER. The junction had 5 bases not matched to a gene; V was cut back by 1 base and J by 5 bases. DNA for the CDR3: TGCGCCAGCAGCCAAGTTGCTAGCGGGAGCAACAATGAGCAGTTCTTC. It translates to CASSQVASGSNNEQFF.

To note about this clonotype: The junction does not match germline at one end; this may be a read error. The gene calls are TRBV29-1 and TRBJ2-6; TRBD1 is a possible D gene (6 bases). Germline values: CDR1 SQVTM, CDR2 ANQGSEA. The CDR3 is 15 residues long. CDR3 bases: TGCAGCGTAACAGGGATTTCATCTGGGACCAACGTCCTGACTTTC. Its translation is CSVTGISSGTNVLTF.

The chain links TRBV13 to TRBJ2-1, with D possibly TRBD2 on 6 matching bases. This CDR3 spans 15 amino acids. Trimming removed 5 bases at V and 2 bases at J, with 13 bases between. The V gene's germline CDR1 is PRHDT and CDR2 FYEKMQ (reference sequence). This CDR3 reads CASSPGLTTYNEQFF. CDR3 coding DNA: TGTGCCAGCAGCCCTGGACTAACCACCTACAATGAGCAGTTCTTC. The full variable domain, completed using reference TRBV13 and TRBJ2-1, is AAGVIQSPRHLIKEKRETATLKCYPIPRHDTVYWYQQGPGQDPQFLISFYEKMQSDKGSIPDRFSAQQFSDYHSELNMSSLELGDSALYFCASSPGLTTYNEQFFGPGTRLTVL.

The rearrangement joins TRBV11-2 to TRBJ2-1, with TRBD2 identical over 11 bases. This CDR3 contains 19 residues. CDR1 and CDR2 (germline): SGHAT, FQNNGV. Germline trimming cut 2 bases from V and 10 bases from J; bases unmatched to any gene: 19. CDR3 bases: TGTGCCAGCAGCTTAATGGGGACATGGATAGCGGGAGGGCCTGGGGAGCAGTTCTTC. It encodes CASSLMGTWIAGGPGEQFF.

The V and J genes are TRBV11-2 and TRBJ2-3, with a tentative D call TRBD2 (6 bases). This CDR3 has 13 amino acids. The V gene's germline CDR1 is SGHAT and CDR2 FQNNGV. The germline V and J ends were trimmed by 1 base and 11 bases, with 13 bases remaining between them. The CDR3 DNA reads TGTGCCAGCAGCTTAGGTCTGGGAGGTATGCAGTATTTT. It is translated as CASSLGLGGMQYF.

Remarks on this clonotype: Since a much larger clone is just one base distant, this may be a read error. This chain links TRBV6-2 or TRBV6-3 with TRBJ1-5; TRBD1 matches 8 bases. Germline CDR1 MNHEY, CDR2 SVGEGT. The CDR3 length is 14 residues. The CDR3 region has the DNA TGTGCCAGCAACGGACAGGGAGACAATAAGCCCCAGCATTTT. It specifies CASNGQGDNKPQHF.

A note on this clonotype: This may come from a read error, since a much larger clone is one base off. This chain uses TRBV11-1 with TRBJ2-4; TRBD1 is a possible D gene (5 bases). CDR3 size: 14 residues. The germline V gene encodes CDR1 SGHAT and CDR2 FQDESV (reference sequence). The CDR3 DNA is TGTGCCAGCTCAGGGAATTTAGCCAAAAACATTCGGTACTTC. Encoded protein: CASSGNLAKNIRYF. Full variable domain (rest looked up from reference TRBV11-1 and TRBJ2-4): EAEVAQSPRYKITEKSQAVAFWCDPISGHATLYWYRQILGQGPELLVQFQDESVVDDSQLPKDRFSAERLKGVDSTLKIQPAELGDSAMYLCASSGNLAKNIRYFGAGTRLSVL.